Following are 17 T cell receptor beta chains from one sample sequenced in a study of cytomegalovirus exposure and HLA in healthy donors. Amplification used 60 Vbeta primers and 13 Jbeta primers. Data came from immunoSEQ multiplex PCR; TCRdb stores just in-frame clones and leaves some out. In the table there are roughly 100,000 clones, approximately 69% of which are singletons. Sequencing used PBMCs. The receptors come from a woman aged 50 to 60 in good health and CMV-seropositive.

CDR3 loop: CGREEGMNTEAFF. For the CDR3, the DNA is TGTGGCCGCGAGGAGGGCATGAACACTGAAGCTTTCTTT. The J gene is TRBJ1-1, the V gene TRBV28; D remains unclear. CDR1 and CDR2 from the germline V gene are MDHEN and SYDVKM. The CDR3 sequence is 13 residues long. Drawing the rest from reference TRBV28 and TRBJ1-1, the complete variable domain is DVKVTQSSRYLVKRTGEKVFLECVQDMDHENMFWYRQDPGLGLRLIYFSYDVKMKEKGDIPEGYSVSREKKERFSLILESASTNQTSMYLCGREEGMNTEAFFGQGTRLTVV.

This chain links TRBV6-5 with TRBJ1-6, with a possible D match to TRBD1 (6 bases). Germline CDR1 is MNHEY and CDR2 is SVGAGI. This CDR3 comprises 11 residues. V lost 9 bases to trimming and J lost 9 bases, with 9 bases between them. The CDR3 region is CASGTPSPLHF. DNA of the CDR3: TGTGCCAGTGGGACACCTTCACCCCTCCACTTT.

The J gene is TRBJ2-1, the V gene TRBV27, with D possibly matching TRBD1 (5 bases). The CDR3 has 14 residues. Germline V gene sequence: CDR1 MNHEY, CDR2 SMNVEV (reference sequence). V was shortened by 5 bases and J by 0 bases, with 8 bases between the two germline ends. CDR3 DNA sequence: TGTGCCAGCAGTGGACACCTCTCCTACAATGAGCAGTTCTTC. It codes for CASSGHLSYNEQFF.

The J gene is TRBJ1-2, the V gene TRBV28; TRBD1 matches at 7 bases. This CDR3 has 14 amino acids. Germline CDR1 reads MDHEN; CDR2 reads SYDVKM. The J segment lost 2 bases and the V segment lost 6 bases, leaving 6 bases of the junction unmatched. The CDR3 DNA reads TGTGCCAGCAGCAACAGGGGAGCGAACTATGGCTACACCTTC. The encoded protein is CASSNRGANYGYTF.

CDR3 in amino acids: CAISGPDKGRYGYTF. CDR3 bases: TGTGCCATCTCCGGGCCGGACAAGGGGCGGTATGGCTACACCTTC. The chain uses TRBV19 and TRBJ1-2, with D tentatively TRBD1 (5 bases). Germline CDR1 LNHDA, CDR2 SQIVND (reference sequence). V was trimmed by 10 bases and J by 5 bases, leaving 23 bases between them. The CDR3 length is 15 residues. Full variable domain (missing parts from reference TRBV19 and TRBJ1-2): DGGITQSPKYLFRKEGQNVTLSCEQNLNHDAMYWYRQDPGQGLRLIYYSQIVNDFQKGDIAEGYSVSREKKESFPLTVTSAQKNPTAFYLCAISGPDKGRYGYTFGSGTRLTVV.

The chain combines TRBV6-6 with TRBJ1-4, with TRBD1 as a possible D gene (5 bases). The CDR3 is made up of 14 amino acids. The V end was cut by 4 bases, the J end by 8 bases, with 14 bases between. Looked up from germline, CDR1 is MNHNY and CDR2 is SVGAGI (reference sequence). The CDR3 sequence is CASSSTAYPEKLFF. CDR3 coding DNA: TGTGCCAGCAGTTCGACAGCCTATCCGGAAAAACTGTTTTTT.

This clone was counted a single time. V and J are TRBV19 and TRBJ1-1, with D perhaps matching TRBD1 (6 bases). CDR3 length: 17 residues. With 8 bases removed from V and 6 bases from J, the gap between germline ends came to 28 bases. Germline assignment: CDR1 LNHDA and CDR2 SQIVND (reference sequence). The DNA for the CDR3 is TGTGCCAGTTGGGGGCAGGGGTCATCTCACCATCGCCCTGAAGCTTTCTTT. It specifies CASWGQGSSHHRPEAFF. The whole variable domain, remainder taken from reference TRBV19 and TRBJ1-1, is DGGITQSPKYLFRKEGQNVTLSCEQNLNHDAMYWYRQDPGQGLRLIYYSQIVNDFQKGDIAEGYSVSREKKESFPLTVTSAQKNPTAFYLCASWGQGSSHHRPEAFFGQGTRLTVV.

The rearrangement joins TRBV5-1 to TRBJ1-2; TRBD1 might be the D (5 bases). The CDR3 contains 14 residues. Germline lookup yields CDR1 SGHRS and CDR2 YFSETQ. V lost 4 bases to trimming and J lost 6 bases, with 16 bases between them. CDR3 loop: CASSEEGMSNGYTF. The CDR3 DNA reads TGCGCCAGCAGCGAGGAGGGGATGAGTAATGGCTACACCTTC.

This clone showed up just a few times. J is TRBJ1-1 and V is TRBV15; no clear D gene. Germline V gene lookup returns CDR1 LNHNV and CDR2 YYDKDF (reference sequence). V was cut by 3 bases and J by 6 bases, with 11 bases left in between. The CDR3 contains 13 residues. The CDR3 region has the DNA TGTGCCACCAGCAGTGGCAGGACTGCTGAAGCTTTCTTT. Protein: CATSSGRTAEAFF.

V usage is TRBV7-2 and J usage is TRBJ1-2, with D maybe TRBD1 (5 bases). Trimming stripped 1 base from V and 6 bases from J, with 12 bases between. This CDR3 has 14 amino acids. Per germline, CDR1 SGHTA and CDR2 FQGNSA. The CDR3 sequence: CASSLVMWGDGYTF. The CDR3 DNA reads TGTGCCAGCAGCTTAGTGATGTGGGGCGATGGCTACACCTTC.

This clone was picked up a small number of times. CDR3 amino acids: CSVERTGTTQYF. CDR3 sequence (DNA): TGCAGCGTTGAAAGGACAGGGACTACGCAGTATTTT. The chain has TRBV29-1 and TRBJ2-3; 8 bases align to TRBD1. Germline V gives CDR1 SQVTM, CDR2 ANQGSEA. The CDR3 is 12 amino acids. After removal of 2 bases from V and 8 bases from J, the junction contained 3 bases not matched to a gene.

CDR3 protein: CASSLGQGVYGYTF. CDR3 nucleotide sequence: TGTGCCAGCAGCTTAGGACAGGGGGTCTATGGCTACACCTTC. The rearrangement uses TRBV7-8 and TRBJ1-2; 9 bases align to TRBD1. Unmatched junction bases numbered 1, after V lost 1 base and J lost 4 bases. The germline V gene encodes CDR1 SGHVS and CDR2 FQNEAQ. CDR3 length: 14 amino acids.

The V call is TRBV29-1, the J call TRBJ1-1, with D possibly TRBD1 on 6 matching bases. Trimming took 6 bases from V and 3 from J, leaving 14 bases between them. This CDR3 contains 13 residues. Germline V lookup: CDR1 SQVTM, CDR2 ANQGSEA. The CDR3 coding sequence is TGCAGCGTCACGGGAGGGGGAGACACTGAAGCTTTCTTT. Protein sequence: CSVTGGGDTEAFF.

This chain links TRBV19 with TRBJ2-3, with 8 bases fitting TRBD2. V shed 3 bases, J shed 1 base, and the junction held 3 bases outside the gene matches. This CDR3 region has 15 residues. Germline V gene lookup returns CDR1 LNHDA and CDR2 SQIVND (reference sequence). In nucleotides, the CDR3 is TGTGCCAGTAGTATCGGGGGGGCAGGCACAGATACGCAGTATTTT. As protein: CASSIGGAGTDTQYF. The full variable domain, completed using reference TRBV19 and TRBJ2-3, is DGGITQSPKYLFRKEGQNVTLSCEQNLNHDAMYWYRQDPGQGLRLIYYSQIVNDFQKGDIAEGYSVSREKKESFPLTVTSAQKNPTAFYLCASSIGGAGTDTQYFGPGTRLTVL.

About this clone: At one boundary the junction diverges from the germline segment, which might be a read error. The V and J genes are TRBV19 and TRBJ1-1; tentatively, D is TRBD1 (6 bases). This CDR3 comprises 16 residues. CDR1 is LNHDA and CDR2 is SQIVND in the germline V gene (reference sequence). The CDR3 DNA sequence: TGTGCCAGTAGTGCTTCGACAGGCCATGGGAACCCTGAAGCTTTCTTT. Translating gives CASSASTGHGNPEAFF.

The V call is TRBV9, the J call TRBJ2-1; unclear D gene. The germline V gene encodes CDR1 SGDLS and CDR2 YYNGEE. V was cut by 4 bases and J by 5 bases, with 16 bases left in between. The CDR3 has 15 amino acids. The CDR3 here is CASSPGIKSDNEQFF. Here the CDR3 DNA reads TGTGCCAGCAGCCCCGGTATTAAAAGCGACAATGAGCAGTTCTTC.

The gene calls are TRBV27 and TRBJ2-5, with TRBD2 identical over 8 bases. This CDR3 region has 13 residues. The germline CDR1 and CDR2 sequences are MNHEY and SMNVEV (reference sequence). With V trimmed by 5 bases and J by 5 bases, 4 bases remained unmatched. CDR3 residues: CASSPGGAETQYF. The CDR3 nucleotides are TGTGCCAGCAGTCCCGGGGGGGCGGAGACCCAGTACTTC.